Listed below are T cell receptor beta chains from one sample, sequenced in a study of OX40 agonist ivuxolimab in advanced cancers. Sequencing used immunoSEQ multiplex PCR; TCRdb keeps in-frame clones, though not all of them. This sample has tens of thousands of clones, with 90% to 95% found just once. The input for sequencing was CD4+ or CD8+ T cells sorted from blood, taken in a trial of the OX40 agonist ivuxolimab. The receptors derive from an adult with an advanced solid tumor such as melanoma, head and neck, liver or kidney cancer. Both conserved end residues are part of each CDR3. The D gene is left open where the match is weak. Some rows have no size entry. The others give once, few or many, or a class for an expanded clone.

size	V	D	J	CDR3	DNA
.	TRBV18	.	TRBJ1-2	CASSQDYGYTF	TGTGCCAGCTCACAAGATTATGGCTACACCTTC
.	TRBV30	.	TRBJ2-1	CAWRPGQNYNEQFF	TGTGCCTGGAGGCCGGGACAAAACTACAATGAGCAGTTCTTC
.	TRBV7-2	.	TRBJ2-5	CASSLSIFGQTQYF	TGTGCCAGCAGCTTAAGTATTTTTGGTCAGACCCAGTACTTC
.	TRBV7-6	.	TRBJ1-1	CASSLVTGNTEAFF	TGTGCCAGCAGCTTAGTAACAGGGAACACTGAAGCTTTCTTT
.	TRBV27	TRBD1	TRBJ2-7	CASSPGTGFGFPFEQYF	TGTGCCAGCAGTCCCGGGACAGGGTTTGGTTTTCCCTTCGAGCAGTACTTC
.	TRBV7-2	TRBD2	TRBJ2-1	CASSLAGTRAYNEQFF	TGTGCCAGCAGCTTAGCGGGGACTAGAGCTTACAATGAGCAGTTCTTC
.	TRBV13	.	TRBJ1-6	CASSLGRASSYNSPLHF	TGTGCCAGCAGCTTAGGAAGGGCCAGCTCCTATAATTCACCCCTCCACTTT
.	TRBV7-8	.	TRBJ1-5	CASSLQVQPQHF	TGTGCCAGCAGCTTACAGGTACAGCCCCAGCATTTT
.	TRBV11-3	.	TRBJ2-5	CASSLSDRVQGYQETQYF	TGTGCCAGCAGCTTATCCGACAGAGTACAAGGGTACCAAGAGACCCAGTACTTC
many	TRBV6-1	.	TRBJ1-2	CASSDRVYGYTF	TGTGCCAGCAGTGACCGGGTCTATGGCTACACCTTC
.	TRBV7-8	.	TRBJ2-7	CASSLERLSYEQYF	TGTGCCAGCAGCTTAGAGAGGCTGTCCTACGAGCAGTACTTC
.	TRBV18	TRBD1	TRBJ2-7	CASSSGTGVYEQYF	TGTGCCAGCTCATCCGGGACAGGGGTCTACGAGCAGTACTTC
.	TRBV5-6	TRBD1	TRBJ2-1	CASSSRDRNNNEQFF	TGTGCCAGCAGCTCCCGGGACAGAAATAACAATGAGCAGTTCTTC
.	TRBV5-1	.	TRBJ1-1	CASSLGAGLNTEAFF	TGCGCCAGCAGCTTGGGGGCAGGCTTGAACACTGAAGCTTTCTTT
.	TRBV6-1	.	TRBJ2-3	CASSEGATDTQYF	TGTGCCAGCAGTGAGGGGGCCACAGATACGCAGTATTTT
.	TRBV18	.	TRBJ2-3	CASSTLGGGTDTQYF	TGTGCCAGCTCTACGCTCGGAGGGGGCACAGATACGCAGTATTTT
.	TRBV7-8	TRBD1	TRBJ1-1	CASSSSGQMNTEAFF	TGTGCCAGCAGCTCATCGGGACAGATGAACACTGAAGCTTTCTTT
.	TRBV6-5	TRBD2	TRBJ2-2	CASTSSGGWAGELFF	TGTGCCAGCACGTCTAGCGGGGGATGGGCCGGGGAGCTGTTTTTT